This T cell receptor (beta chain) appears in the sequencing data of a study of blood T cell repertoires in COVID-19. Clones were read by immunoSEQ multiplex PCR, and TCRdb kept only the in-frame ones, dropping some. The sample contains about 70,000 clones, roughly 81% of which appear only once. The CDR3 is 15 residues long. Germline V gene sequence: CDR1 MNHEY, CDR2 SMNVEV (reference sequence). V was pared by 8 bases and J by 12 bases, with 19 bases of the junction left unmatched. The sequence came from an elderly man with acute or convalescent COVID-19. Sequenced: peripheral blood. The chain carries TRBV27 and TRBJ2-3, with 8 bases lining up with TRBD2. CDR3 sequence: CASGGEGLVYGAQYF. The CDR3, as DNA: TGTGCCAGCGGGGGAGAGGGACTAGTTTATGGAGCACAGTATTTT.